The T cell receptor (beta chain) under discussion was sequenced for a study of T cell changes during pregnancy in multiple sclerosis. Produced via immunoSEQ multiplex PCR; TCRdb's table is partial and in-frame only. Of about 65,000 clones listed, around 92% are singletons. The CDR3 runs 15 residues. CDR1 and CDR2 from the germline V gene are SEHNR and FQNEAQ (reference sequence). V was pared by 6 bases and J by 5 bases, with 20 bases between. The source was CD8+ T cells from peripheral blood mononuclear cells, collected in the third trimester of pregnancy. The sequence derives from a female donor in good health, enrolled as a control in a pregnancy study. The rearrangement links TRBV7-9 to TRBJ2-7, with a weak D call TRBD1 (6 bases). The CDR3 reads CASRPVAQGSHEQYF. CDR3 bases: TGTGCCAGCAGGCCAGTGGCACAGGGTAGCCACGAGCAGTACTTC.